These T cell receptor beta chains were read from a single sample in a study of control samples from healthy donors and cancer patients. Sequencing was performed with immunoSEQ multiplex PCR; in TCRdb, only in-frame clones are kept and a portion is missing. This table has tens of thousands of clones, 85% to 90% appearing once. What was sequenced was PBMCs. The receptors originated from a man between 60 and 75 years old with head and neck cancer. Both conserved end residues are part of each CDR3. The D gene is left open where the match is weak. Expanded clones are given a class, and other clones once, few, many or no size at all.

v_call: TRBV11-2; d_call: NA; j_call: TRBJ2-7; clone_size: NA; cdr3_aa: CASSLDPSGVNEQYF; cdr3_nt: TGTGCCAGCAGCTTAGATCCGTCGGGGGTTAACGAGCAGTACTTC
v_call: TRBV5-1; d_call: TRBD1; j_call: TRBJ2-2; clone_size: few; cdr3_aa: CASSLPGGRELFF; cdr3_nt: TGCGCCAGCAGCTTGCCAGGGGGCAGGGAGCTGTTTTTT
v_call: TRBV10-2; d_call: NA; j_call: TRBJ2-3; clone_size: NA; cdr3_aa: CASKISTDTQYF; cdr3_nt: TGCGCCAGCAAGATTAGCACAGATACGCAGTATTTT
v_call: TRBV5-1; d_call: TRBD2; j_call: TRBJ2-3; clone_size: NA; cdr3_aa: CASSLTSGTYTDTQYF; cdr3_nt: TGCGCCAGCAGCTTGACTAGCGGGACGTACACAGATACGCAGTATTTT
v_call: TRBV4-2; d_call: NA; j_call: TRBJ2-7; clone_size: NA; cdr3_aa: CASSQVIGLSRPFEQYF; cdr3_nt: TGTGCCAGCAGCCAAGTGATAGGACTATCGCGTCCCTTTGAGCAGTACTTC
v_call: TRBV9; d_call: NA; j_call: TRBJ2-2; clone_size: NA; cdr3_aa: CASSVIGSTGELFF; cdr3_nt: TGTGCCAGCAGCGTGATTGGAAGCACCGGGGAGCTGTTTTTT
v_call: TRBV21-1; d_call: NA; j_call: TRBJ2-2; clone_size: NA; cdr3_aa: CASSKWLSGRLRGELFF; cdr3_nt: TGTGCCAGCAGCAAATGGCTTAGCGGGAGGCTACGCGGGGAGCTGTTTTTT
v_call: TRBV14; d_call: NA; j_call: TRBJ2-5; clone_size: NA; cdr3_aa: CASSLSRTMETQYF; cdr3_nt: TGTGCCAGCAGCCTCTCTAGGACAATGGAGACCCAGTACTTC
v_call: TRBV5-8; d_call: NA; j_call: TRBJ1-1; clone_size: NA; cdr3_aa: CASSLRGLGTEAFF; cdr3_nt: TGTGCCAGCAGCTTACGGGGGCTCGGGACTGAAGCTTTCTTT
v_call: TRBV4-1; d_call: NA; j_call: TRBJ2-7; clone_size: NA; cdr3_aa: CASSPAPGLLYEQYF; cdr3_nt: TGCGCCAGCAGCCCTGCCCCAGGACTCCTTTACGAGCAGTACTTC
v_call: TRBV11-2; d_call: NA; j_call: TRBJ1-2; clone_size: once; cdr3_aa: CASSLDGNYGYTF; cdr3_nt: TGTGCCAGCAGCTTAGATGGCAACTATGGCTACACCTTC
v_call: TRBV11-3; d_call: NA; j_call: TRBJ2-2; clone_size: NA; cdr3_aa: CASSLDRSSSTGELFF; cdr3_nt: TGTGCCAGCAGCTTAGATCGATCAAGTAGCACCGGGGAGCTGTTTTTT
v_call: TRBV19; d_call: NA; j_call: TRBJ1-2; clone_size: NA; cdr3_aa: CASRRDYGYTF; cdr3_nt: TGTGCCAGTAGAAGGGACTATGGCTACACCTTC
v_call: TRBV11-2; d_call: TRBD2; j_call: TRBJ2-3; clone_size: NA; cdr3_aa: CASSRGLRTDTQYF; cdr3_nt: TGTGCCAGCAGCCGGGGACTACGCACAGATACGCAGTATTTT
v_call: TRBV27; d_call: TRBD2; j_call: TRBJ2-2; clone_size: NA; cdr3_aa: CASSGLASTGELFF; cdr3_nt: TGTGCCAGCAGTGGACTAGCGTCGACCGGGGAGCTGTTTTTT
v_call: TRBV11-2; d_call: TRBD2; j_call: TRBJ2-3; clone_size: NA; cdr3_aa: CASSSGTSGRAYTDTQYF; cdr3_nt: TGTGCCAGCAGCTCCGGGACTAGCGGGAGGGCCTACACAGATACGCAGTATTTT
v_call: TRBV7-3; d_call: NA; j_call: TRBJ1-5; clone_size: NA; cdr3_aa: CASSSGEGLPQHF; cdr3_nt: TGTGCCAGCAGCTCCGGGGAGGGCCTACCCCAGCATTTT
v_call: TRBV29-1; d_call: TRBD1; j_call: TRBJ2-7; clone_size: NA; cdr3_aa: CSVEVGGQGAEQYF; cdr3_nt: TGCAGCGTTGAAGTAGGAGGACAGGGAGCCGAGCAGTACTTC
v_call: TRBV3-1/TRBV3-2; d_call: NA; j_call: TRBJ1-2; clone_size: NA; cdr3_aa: CASSLEGDGYTF; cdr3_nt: TGTGCCAGCAGCCTGGAGGGGGATGGCTACACCTTC
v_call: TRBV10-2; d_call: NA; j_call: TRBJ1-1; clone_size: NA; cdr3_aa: CASSEWGDTEAFF; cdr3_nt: TGCGCCAGCAGTGAGTGGGGGGACACTGAAGCTTTCTTT
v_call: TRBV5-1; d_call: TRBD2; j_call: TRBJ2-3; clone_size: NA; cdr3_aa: CATQRLAGPENSTDTQYF; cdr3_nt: TGCGCCACTCAAAGACTAGCGGGGCCGGAAAATAGCACAGATACGCAGTATTTT
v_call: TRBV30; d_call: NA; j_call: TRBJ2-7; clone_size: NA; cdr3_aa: CAWSVPRGSVSREQYF; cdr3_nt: TGTGCCTGGAGTGTACCAAGGGGGTCGGTCTCTCGCGAGCAGTACTTC
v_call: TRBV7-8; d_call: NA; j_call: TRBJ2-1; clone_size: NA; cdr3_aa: CASSSKTLSYNEQFF; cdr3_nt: TGTGCCAGCAGCTCCAAAACACTATCCTACAATGAGCAGTTCTTC
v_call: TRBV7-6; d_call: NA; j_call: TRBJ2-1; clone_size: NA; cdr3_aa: CASSLGGPGSYNEQFF; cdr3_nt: TGTGCCAGCAGCTTGGGTGGCCCGGGGTCCTACAATGAGCAGTTCTTC
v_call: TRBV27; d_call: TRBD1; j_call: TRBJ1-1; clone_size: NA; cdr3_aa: CASSAGGWTEAFF; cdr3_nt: TGTGCCAGCAGTGCAGGGGGCTGGACTGAAGCTTTCTTT
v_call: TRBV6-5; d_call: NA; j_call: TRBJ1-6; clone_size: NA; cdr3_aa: CASSAGDNNSPLHF; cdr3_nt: TGTGCCAGCTCGGCCGGGGATAATAATTCACCCCTCCACTTT
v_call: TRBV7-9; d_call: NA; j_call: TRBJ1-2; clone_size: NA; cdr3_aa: CASSFSGGGNGYTF; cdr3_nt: TGTGCCAGCAGCTTTTCGGGAGGGGGAAATGGCTACACCTTC
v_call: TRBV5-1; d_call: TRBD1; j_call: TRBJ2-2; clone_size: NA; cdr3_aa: CASSWADRYTGELFF; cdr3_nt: TGCGCCAGCAGCTGGGCGGACAGGTACACCGGGGAGCTGTTTTTT
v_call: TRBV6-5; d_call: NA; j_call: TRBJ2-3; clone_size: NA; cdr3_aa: CASSNIDTQYF; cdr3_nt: TGTGCCAGCAGTAACATAGATACGCAGTATTTT
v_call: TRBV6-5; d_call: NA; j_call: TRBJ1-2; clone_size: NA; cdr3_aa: CASSRASNYGYTF; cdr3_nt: TGTGCCAGCAGTCGGGCCTCCAACTATGGCTACACCTTC